These 21 T cell receptor beta chains were sequenced from one sample in a study of blood T cell repertoires in COVID-19. Assay used: immunoSEQ multiplex PCR; TCRdb lists only in-frame clones, some missing. The sample contains approximately 100,000 clones, approximately 62% of which appear only once. Sequencing was done on a sample of peripheral blood. The receptors come from a man older than 75 with acute or convalescent COVID-19.

This rearrangement joins TRBV7-2 to TRBJ2-7; the D gene is possibly TRBD2 (6 bases). The CDR3 runs 14 residues. Germline CDR1 is SGHTA and CDR2 is FQGNSA. Trimming stripped 2 bases from V and 4 bases from J, with 12 bases between. The CDR3, as DNA: TGTGCCAGCAGCTTAACGGGAGTAGCTTACGAGCAGTACTTC. This translates into CASSLTGVAYEQYF.

The gene calls are TRBV24-1 and TRBJ1-2; TRBD1 is a possible D gene (5 bases). This CDR3 is 13 amino acids long. V gave up 3 bases and J gave up 7 bases, with 11 bases separating them. Germline V CDR1 and CDR2: KGHDR, SFDVKD. CDR3 in amino acids: CATSDPFQGGYTF. CDR3 DNA: TGTGCCACCAGTGATCCCTTCCAGGGTGGCTACACCTTC.

About this clone itself: Within the sample, other DNA sequences also encode this same CDR3. The chain employs TRBV15 and TRBJ2-5; D ambiguous. Germline CDR1 is LNHNV and CDR2 is YYDKDF (reference sequence). The CDR3 is 13 residues long. The V and J ends lost 0 bases and 5 bases respectively, with 7 bases between them. The CDR3 region is CATSRDPGETQYF. The CDR3 nucleotides are TGTGCCACCAGCAGAGATCCGGGTGAGACCCAGTACTTC.

This clone turned up a few times. This sequence joins TRBV28 and TRBJ2-1; TRBD2 might be the D (6 bases). CDR1 and CDR2 from the germline V gene are MDHEN and SYDVKM. The CDR3 runs to 15 residues. The V gene lost 2 bases and the J gene lost 6 bases, with 14 bases spanning the gap. CDR3 in amino acids: CASSLGPSGRNEQFF. CDR3 bases: TGTGCCAGCAGTTTAGGCCCGAGCGGGCGCAATGAGCAGTTCTTC.

The chain uses TRBV27 and TRBJ1-5; 7 nucleotides align to TRBD1. The CDR3 sequence is 14 residues long. Per germline, CDR1 MNHEY and CDR2 SMNVEV (reference sequence). Trimming took 6 bases from V and 7 from J; bases not matched to a gene: 9. The CDR3 DNA follows: TGTGCCAGCAGCAGAGACAGGGCGACCCAGCCCCAGCATTTT. Translating it yields CASSRDRATQPQHF.

V is TRBV3-1 (or the pseudogene TRBV3-2) and J is TRBJ1-6; D call uncertain. The V end was cut by 3 bases, the J end by 7 bases, with 7 bases between. The CDR3 totals 13 residues. Per the germline V gene, CDR1 is LGHDT and CDR2 is YNNKEL (reference sequence). CDR3: CASSQGSNSPLHF. The CDR3 DNA reads TGTGCCAGCAGCCAGGGCTCAAATTCACCCCTCCACTTT.

V and J are TRBV19 and TRBJ2-3; tentatively, D is TRBD1 (6 bases). CDR1 and CDR2 from the germline V gene are LNHDA and SQIVND (reference sequence). The CDR3 has 15 residues. Trimming left V 7 bases short and J 4 bases short, with 18 bases between. In DNA form, the CDR3 reads TGTGCCAGTACCCTTGGGGGCGAGGTGTCAGATACGCAGTATTTT. It codes for CASTLGGEVSDTQYF. Drawing the rest from reference TRBV19 and TRBJ2-3, the complete variable domain is DGGITQSPKYLFRKEGQNVTLSCEQNLNHDAMYWYRQDPGQGLRLIYYSQIVNDFQKGDIAEGYSVSREKKESFPLTVTSAQKNPTAFYLCASTLGGEVSDTQYFGPGTRLTVL.

V is TRBV30 and J is TRBJ2-7; 13 nucleotides match TRBD2. The CDR3 sequence is 14 residues long. Germline trimming cut 6 bases from V and 3 bases from J; bases unmatched to any gene: 5. Per germline, CDR1 GTSNPN and CDR2 SVGIG (reference sequence). The CDR3 DNA reads as TGTGCCTGTAGACTAGCGGGAGGTTACTACGAGCAGTACTTC. Translated, it gives CACRLAGGYYEQYF.

This clone appeared a few times. The V call is TRBV19, the J call TRBJ1-1, with TRBD1 matching 8 bases. After removal of 1 base from V and 1 base from J, the junction contained 2 bases not matched to a gene. Germline assignment: CDR1 LNHDA and CDR2 SQIVND (reference sequence). The CDR3 has 15 residues. CDR3 residues: CASSIVGQGNTEAFF. As DNA, the CDR3 is TGTGCCAGTAGTATAGTTGGACAGGGGAACACTGAAGCTTTCTTT.

This clone was recorded many times. CDR3 bases: TGTGCCAGCAGCCCCCCCTCAGGGCAGCCCCAGCATTTT. It codes for CASSPPSGQPQHF. The chain carries TRBV7-2 and TRBJ1-5, with TRBD1 as a possible D gene (5 bases). V lost 5 bases, J lost 7 bases, and 12 bases lay in between. CDR1 and CDR2 from the germline V gene are SGHTA and FQGNSA. CDR3 length: 13 residues.

The rearrangement links TRBV14 to TRBJ2-3; a possible D gene is TRBD2 (5 bases). Trimming cost V 1 base and J 7 bases, with 6 bases left between them. CDR3 size: 12 residues. CDR1 is SGHDN and CDR2 is FVKESK in the germline V gene. DNA for the CDR3: TGTGCCAGCAGCCAAGCGGGGTATACGCAGTATTTT. It codes for CASSQAGYTQYF.

The genes are TRBV28 and TRBJ1-6; possible D gene TRBD1, 6 bases. Germline V lookup: CDR1 MDHEN, CDR2 SYDVKM. The CDR3 totals 13 residues. Trimming took off 3 bases at V and 9 bases at J, with 9 bases between the two ends. For the CDR3, the DNA is TGTGCCAGCAGTTTCAGGGGAAGTTCACCCCTCCACTTT. It translates to CASSFRGSSPLHF.

V and J are TRBV7-2 and TRBJ2-5, with 11 bases matching TRBD1. CDR1 SGHTA and CDR2 FQGNSA come from the germline V gene. V was clipped by 4 bases and J by 5 bases; unmatched bases: 6. The CDR3 is 15 residues long. This CDR3 reads CASSSGQGAGETQYF. The CDR3 DNA sequence: TGTGCCAGCAGCTCCGGACAGGGGGCCGGGGAGACCCAGTACTTC.

This CDR3 is CASSTRTGTYEQYF. As DNA, the CDR3 is TGTGCCAGCAGTACTCGGACGGGGACCTACGAGCAGTACTTC. The J gene is TRBJ2-7, the V gene TRBV27, with D tentatively TRBD2 (5 bases). Per germline, CDR1 MNHEY and CDR2 SMNVEV (reference sequence). Between the trimmed V and J ends, which lost 5 bases and 2 bases, there was a span of 13 bases. The CDR3 extends over 14 amino acids.

This rearrangement joins TRBV19 to TRBJ2-7; 12 bases are shared with TRBD1. Losses at the gene ends were 4 bases for V and 6 bases for J; bases not matched to a gene: 4. Germline V lookup: CDR1 LNHDA, CDR2 SQIVND (reference sequence). The CDR3 has 14 amino acids. CDR3 in DNA: TGTGCCAGTAGTACCCGGGACAGGGGGCGCGAGCAGTACTTC. It is translated as CASSTRDRGREQYF.

This clone has only a few counts. The V and J genes are TRBV28 and TRBJ2-3, with TRBD2 matching 12 bases. Trimming cost V 4 bases and J 5 bases; bases outside gene matches: 10. The germline V gene encodes CDR1 MDHEN and CDR2 SYDVKM. The CDR3 loop spans 17 amino acids. The CDR3 sequence is CASSSRLLAGGGDTQYF. The CDR3 DNA is TGTGCCAGCAGTTCCCGCCTACTAGCGGGAGGCGGAGATACGCAGTATTTT. Full variable domain (remainder filled in from reference TRBV28 and TRBJ2-3): DVKVTQSSRYLVKRTGEKVFLECVQDMDHENMFWYRQDPGLGLRLIYFSYDVKMKEKGDIPEGYSVSREKKERFSLILESASTNQTSMYLCASSSRLLAGGGDTQYFGPGTRLTVL.

This clone is labeled medium-sized. This chain connects TRBV6-6 to TRBJ2-1, with D unclear. This CDR3 comprises 12 residues. CDR1 and CDR2 from the germline V gene are MNHNY and SVGAGI (reference sequence). V was pared by 2 bases and J by 6 bases, with 5 bases between. The chain's CDR3 is CASSYTRNEQFF. The DNA of the CDR3 is TGTGCCAGCAGTTACACTCGCAATGAGCAGTTCTTC.

The chain links TRBV3-1 (or the pseudogene TRBV3-2) to TRBJ2-3; 8 bases agree with TRBD1. J was trimmed by 2 bases and V by 3 bases; bases with no gene match: 4. CDR1 is LGHDT and CDR2 is YNNKEL in the germline V gene (reference sequence). CDR3 length: 15 amino acids. The CDR3 loop is CASSQRGQATDTQYF. The CDR3 nucleotides are TGTGCCAGCAGCCAGCGGGGACAGGCCACAGATACGCAGTATTTT.

This chain joins TRBV28 and TRBJ2-3, with a tentative D call TRBD1 (5 bases). Germline assignment: CDR1 MDHEN and CDR2 SYDVKM. This CDR3 has 14 residues. V lost 3 bases, J lost 6 bases, and 13 bases lay in between. The CDR3 DNA is TGTGCCAGCAGTTTGTTACCAGGGATGGATACGCAGTATTTT. It encodes CASSLLPGMDTQYF.

The chain combines TRBV5-1 with TRBJ2-2; D not certain. This CDR3 is built from 13 residues. V was clipped by 2 bases and J by 3 bases, with 5 bases between them. Germline loops: CDR1 SGHRS, CDR2 YFSETQ. The CDR3 here is CASSLTDTGELFF. The CDR3 DNA reads TGCGCCAGCAGCTTAACAGACACCGGGGAGCTGTTTTTT.

The chain links TRBV3-1 (or the pseudogene TRBV3-2) to TRBJ1-3; TRBD1 matches 9 bases. The CDR3 has 14 amino acids. The junction had 2 bases not matched to a gene; V was cut back by 4 bases and J by 4 bases. CDR1 and CDR2 (germline): LGHDT, YNNKEL (reference sequence). The CDR3 DNA sequence: TGTGCCAGCAGCCCAGGGACAGGGGGAAACACCATATATTTT. The encoded protein is CASSPGTGGNTIYF.